This TCR beta chain was identified in a study of T-cell memory formation after mild COVID-19. About the research overall: Clustering of TCRs was largely donor specific.

Trimming shortened V by 1 base and J by 1 base, and 10 bases separated the two germline ends. Per germline, CDR1 LGHDT and CDR2 YNNKEL (reference sequence). This CDR3 region has 15 residues. General study points: Contracting clones localized mainly to CM and EM when CD4+ and mainly to EMRA when CD8+. Contracting clones from day 15 to 85 showed balanced CD4/CD8; later expanders favored CD4+.

Note on this clonotype: Its antigen is unidentified.

Using its own MiXCR run on the 5' RACE reads, TCRdb lists one record per CDR3 protein. The data show hundreds of thousands of distinct CDR3 sequences, around a sixth seen once. This chain links TRBV3-1 with TRBJ1-1, with D possibly being TRBD1 (5 bases). This clonotype originated in an adult woman who had mild COVID-19 (a few samples of this study predate the infection). Cell type and time point are not known. The sequenced sample was PBMCs or a T cell subset sorted from them (not recorded which). The CDR3 loop is CASSQGWTSNTEAFF. Written as DNA, the CDR3 is TGTGCCAGCAGCCAAGGTTGGACATCGAACACTGAAGCTTTCTTT.